One and the same sample provided the 8 T cell receptor beta chains below, sequenced in a study of OX40 agonist ivuxolimab in advanced cancers. TCRdb's copy holds only in-frame clones and misses some; the assay was immunoSEQ multiplex PCR. The sample contains some 83,000 clones, over 90% of which appear only once. Material: CD4+ or CD8+ T cells sorted from blood, obtained in a trial of the OX40 agonist ivuxolimab. The receptors were sampled from an adult with an advanced solid tumor such as melanoma, head and neck, liver or kidney cancer.

V gene TRBV27 combines with J gene TRBJ2-1, with D hard to call. Germline V gene data show CDR1 as MNHEY and CDR2 as SMNVEV (reference sequence). The CDR3 is 14 residues long. Trimming cost V 6 bases and J 0 bases, with 9 bases left between them. The CDR3 loop is CASRLGGSYNEQFF. The CDR3 DNA is TGTGCCAGCAGGCTCGGTGGCTCCTACAATGAGCAGTTCTTC.

This clone was counted only a few times. Other DNA sequences of this sample code for an identical CDR3. The rearrangement joins TRBV29-1 to TRBJ1-1, with D perhaps matching TRBD1 (5 bases). Deletions cut 6 bases from V and 4 bases from J, with 6 bases between. Germline assignment: CDR1 SQVTM and CDR2 ANQGSEA. The CDR3 has 10 amino acids. The CDR3 nucleotides read TGCAGCGTCGGGGGCACTGAAGCTTTCTTT. This translates into CSVGGTEAFF.

This clone was recorded only once. The gene calls are TRBV7-3 and TRBJ2-1; no clear D. This CDR3 spans 11 amino acids. Germline loops: CDR1 SGHTA, CDR2 FQGTGA. Trimming stripped 8 bases from V and 7 bases from J, with 9 bases between. The CDR3 region has the DNA TGTGCCAGCCACGAAGGGAATGAGCAGTTCTTC. Protein: CASHEGNEQFF.

This rearrangement joins TRBV4-3 to TRBJ2-3; D gene uncertain. Trimming cost V 0 bases and J 0 bases, with 10 bases left between them. The CDR3 runs 16 residues. The germline gives CDR1 LGHNA, CDR2 YSLEER. In DNA form, the CDR3 reads TGCGCCAGCAGCCAAGATCATCCAACTAGCACAGATACGCAGTATTTT. It codes for CASSQDHPTSTDTQYF.

This clone was observed a few times. The genes are TRBV19 and TRBJ1-2; possible D gene TRBD1, 5 bases. V was pared by 7 bases and J by 4 bases, with 10 bases between. The germline V gene encodes CDR1 LNHDA and CDR2 SQIVND (reference sequence). The CDR3 is 12 amino acids. DNA for the CDR3: TGTGCCAGTACGATAGGGGCCTATGGCTACACCTTC. This gives the protein CASTIGAYGYTF.

The V call is TRBV30, the J call TRBJ2-1; no firm D call. With 1 base removed from V and 5 bases from J, the gap between germline ends came to 9 bases. The CDR3 is 13 residues long. Per germline, CDR1 GTSNPN and CDR2 SVGIG (reference sequence). CDR3 DNA: TGTGCCTGGAGTGGTGACTTAGACAATGAGCAGTTCTTC. Encoded protein: CAWSGDLDNEQFF.

The J gene is TRBJ1-5, the V gene TRBV27, with unresolved D. CDR1 is MNHEY and CDR2 is SMNVEV in the germline V gene (reference sequence). This CDR3 contains 13 residues. V was shortened by 2 bases and J by 3 bases, with 5 bases between the two germline ends. CDR3 loop: CASSLRVNQPQHF. As DNA, the CDR3 is TGTGCCAGCAGTTTAAGGGTCAATCAGCCCCAGCATTTT.

The V gene is TRBV7-3, the J gene TRBJ2-2; tentative D call: TRBD2 (5 bases). Trimming stripped 5 bases from V and 7 bases from J, with 11 bases between. The CDR3 length is 13 residues. CDR1 is SGHTA and CDR2 is FQGTGA in the germline V gene. DNA of the CDR3: TGTGCCAGCAGCCCCTATGGAGGCGGGGAGCTGTTTTTT. This sequence encodes CASSPYGGGELFF.